One and the same sample provided the 23 T cell receptor beta chains below, sequenced in a study of cytomegalovirus exposure and HLA in healthy donors. Libraries were prepared by immunoSEQ multiplex PCR; TCRdb keeps only in-frame clonotypes and omits some of them. Among 170,000 or so clones listed, about 80% were seen once. Sequencing was performed on PBMCs. The origin of the receptors is a woman under 30 in good health and CMV-seropositive.

This clone occurred once. The genes are TRBV7-2 and TRBJ1-6, with TRBD1 as a possible D gene (6 bases). V lost 0 bases and J 9 bases, leaving 15 bases between the germline ends. This CDR3 is built from 16 residues. Germline assignment: CDR1 SGHTA and CDR2 FQGNSA. In nucleotides, the CDR3 is TGTGCCAGCAGCTTAGCGGGCGGGCAGGGGCCTTCACCCCTCCACTTT. Its protein product is CASSLAGGQGPSPLHF.

The gene calls are TRBV29-1 and TRBJ1-2, with no clear D. Germline V gene data show CDR1 as SQVTM and CDR2 as ANQGSEA. There are 12 residues in the CDR3. Trimming took 3 bases from V and 8 from J, leaving 13 bases between them. In nucleotides, the CDR3 is TGCAGCGTTGAGAAGACTAGTATGGGCTACACCTTC. This gives the protein CSVEKTSMGYTF.

This chain links TRBV18 with TRBJ1-5, with 8 nucleotides matching TRBD1. V gave up 3 bases and J gave up 0 bases; unmatched junction bases: 1. This CDR3 is 15 amino acids long. From germline, CDR1 is KGHSH and CDR2 LQKENI. CDR3 in DNA: TGTGCCAGCTCACCTACAGGGGGTAGCAATCAGCCCCAGCATTTT. It yields the protein CASSPTGGSNQPQHF.

The chain couples TRBV6-5 to TRBJ2-7; 7 bases map to TRBD1. The CDR3 is made up of 15 amino acids. Germline V gene lookup returns CDR1 MNHEY and CDR2 SVGAGI. V was clipped by 6 bases and J by 7 bases; unmatched bases: 15. CDR3 residues: CASRTQSTGSMEQYF. CDR3 sequence (DNA): TGTGCCAGCAGGACCCAATCGACAGGGTCTATGGAGCAGTACTTC.

The chain has TRBV4-2 and TRBJ2-5; 12 bases agree with TRBD2. Per the germline V gene, CDR1 is LGHNA and CDR2 is YNFKEQ. With V trimmed by 0 bases and J by 5 bases, 7 bases remained unmatched. CDR3 length: 17 amino acids. CDR3 amino acids: CASSQDVASGGGETQYF. CDR3 coding DNA: TGTGCCAGCAGCCAAGATGTGGCTAGCGGGGGGGGTGAGACCCAGTACTTC.

This clone was seen only once. The rearrangement joins TRBV4-1 to TRBJ2-7; the D gene is possibly TRBD1 (5 bases). The CDR3 is made up of 14 amino acids. Germline CDR1 MGHRA, CDR2 YSYEKL. Trimming left V 5 bases short and J 6 bases short, with 17 bases between. The CDR3 nucleotides read TGCGCCAGCAGCTCAATCCCTGGGGCGTCCGAGCAGTACTTC. It codes for CASSSIPGASEQYF.

This clone came up once. This rearrangement joins TRBV5-1 to TRBJ2-1; 10 bases fit TRBD2. The CDR3 sequence is 15 residues long. Looked up from germline, CDR1 is SGHRS and CDR2 is YFSETQ. Trimming at V came to 4 bases and at J to 6 bases, leaving 7 bases not matched to a gene. The CDR3 loop reads CASSKTSGLVNEQFF. The CDR3 region has the DNA TGCGCCAGCAGCAAGACTAGCGGGCTCGTCAATGAGCAGTTCTTC.

This clone is a singleton in its sample. The chain carries TRBV6-1 and TRBJ1-1; D is ambiguous. Germline CDR1 reads MNHNS; CDR2 reads SASEGT. CDR3 length: 13 residues. V was cut by 5 bases and J by 7 bases, with 14 bases left in between. The CDR3 protein is CASSTGSFGEAFF. CDR3 DNA: TGTGCCAGCAGTACGGGGAGTTTCGGTGAAGCTTTCTTT.

The rearrangement uses TRBV4-1 and TRBJ2-3, with D perhaps TRBD1 (5 bases). Per germline, CDR1 MGHRA and CDR2 YSYEKL. CDR3 length equals 14 residues. V lost 4 bases to trimming and J lost 0 bases, with 8 bases between them. The DNA for the CDR3 is TGCGCCAGCAGCCCAGACAGTAGCACAGATACGCAGTATTTT. Protein: CASSPDSSTDTQYF.

This chain connects TRBV23-1 to TRBJ1-2; 8 bases align to TRBD1. TRBV23-1 is labeled an ORF, and its function is uncertain. V was clipped by 6 bases and J by 1 base; unmatched bases: 10. The CDR3 totals 16 residues. CDR3 nucleotide sequence: TGCGCCAGCAGCCTAGACAGGGGACGGTTTAACTATGGCTACACCTTC. It yields the protein CASSLDRGRFNYGYTF.

J is TRBJ2-2 and V is TRBV7-9, with 7 bases aligning to TRBD1. Trimming at V came to 5 bases and at J to 4 bases, leaving 4 bases not matched to a gene. The germline CDR1 and CDR2 sequences are SEHNR and FQNEAQ (reference sequence). The CDR3 extends over 14 amino acids. This CDR3 reads CASSPDRLTGELFF. CDR3 DNA sequence: TGTGCCAGCAGCCCGGACAGGCTCACCGGGGAGCTGTTTTTT.

CDR3 protein: CASSLSGVEDTQYF. CDR3 nucleotide sequence: TGTGCCAGCAGCTTATCAGGGGTGGAAGATACGCAGTATTTT. This sequence joins TRBV7-8 and TRBJ2-3; tentative D call: TRBD1 (6 bases). V dropped 2 bases and J dropped 5 bases, with 11 bases sitting between them. The V gene's germline CDR1 is SGHVS and CDR2 FQNEAQ. There are 14 residues in the CDR3. Filled out from reference TRBV7-8 and TRBJ2-3, the complete variable domain reads GAGVSQSPRYKVAKRGQDVALRCDPISGHVSLFWYQQALGQGPEFLTYFQNEAQLDKSGLPSDRFFAERPEGSVSTLKIQRTQQEDSAVYLCASSLSGVEDTQYFGPGTRLTVL.

V usage is TRBV11-2 and J usage is TRBJ1-2; no definite D call. The CDR3 has 16 residues. In germline, CDR1 is SGHAT, CDR2 FQNNGV. Trimming shortened V by 0 bases and J by 8 bases, and 19 bases separated the two germline ends. DNA for the CDR3: TGTGCCAGCAGCTTAGAACCCCATTTCGCTAGTACGGGCTACACCTTC. Translating it yields CASSLEPHFASTGYTF.

The CDR3 sequence is CASSQESHAGDTQYF. Here the CDR3 DNA reads TGCGCCAGCAGCCAAGAGTCCCACGCCGGAGATACGCAGTATTTT. J is TRBJ2-3 and V is TRBV4-1; D is ambiguous. This CDR3 is 15 amino acids long. Deletions cut 0 bases from V and 5 bases from J, with 12 bases between. Germline V lookup: CDR1 MGHRA, CDR2 YSYEKL.

This chain links TRBV29-1 with TRBJ1-1; no reliable D call. The germline V and J ends were trimmed by 0 bases and 5 bases, with 13 bases remaining between them. Germline assignment: CDR1 SQVTM and CDR2 ANQGSEA. The CDR3 extends over 14 amino acids. CDR3 bases: TGCAGCGTTGAAGATCAGATGTCGAGGACTGAAGCTTTCTTT. It is translated as CSVEDQMSRTEAFF. Combining the CDR3 with reference TRBV29-1 and TRBJ1-1 gives the whole variable domain SAVISQKPSRDICQRGTSLTIQCQVDSQVTMMFWYRQQPGQSLTLIATANQGSEATYESGFVIDKFPISRPNLTFSTLTVSNMSPEDSSIYLCSVEDQMSRTEAFFGQGTRLTVV.

The rearrangement links TRBV4-1 to TRBJ1-1; 10 bases map to TRBD1. The trim removed 1 base at V and 5 bases at J, leaving 4 bases unmatched. This CDR3 is built from 15 residues. Germline loops: CDR1 MGHRA, CDR2 YSYEKL. This chain's CDR3 is CASSQGGQGRTEAFF. CDR3 nucleotides: TGCGCCAGCAGCCAAGGGGGACAGGGGCGAACTGAAGCTTTCTTT.

The V gene is TRBV7-2, the J gene TRBJ2-7; 16 positions match TRBD2. The CDR3 spans 17 residues. The germline gives CDR1 SGHTA, CDR2 FQGNSA. The V gene end was trimmed by 5 bases and the J gene end by 3 bases; junction bases not matched to a gene: 7. CDR3 nucleotide sequence: TGTGCCAGCAGCAAGGGACTAGCGGGGGGGCCCTACTACGAGCAGTACTTC. Its translation: CASSKGLAGGPYYEQYF.

The table lists this clone with a count of one. The chain links TRBV6-5 to TRBJ2-5; 10 bases are a match to TRBD2. Germline CDR1 is MNHEY and CDR2 is SVGAGI. Trimming at V came to 5 bases and at J to 5 bases, leaving 8 bases not matched to a gene. The CDR3 totals 15 residues. This CDR3 reads CASSPLAGAWETQYF. CDR3 in DNA: TGTGCCAGCAGTCCCCTAGCGGGGGCCTGGGAGACCCAGTACTTC.

The V call is TRBV28, the J call TRBJ1-2; TRBD1 is a possible D gene (5 bases). CDR3 length: 13 residues. Trimming took off 5 bases at V and 5 bases at J, with 12 bases between the two ends. Germline lookup yields CDR1 MDHEN and CDR2 SYDVKM. CDR3 loop: CASSPRQGYGYTF. The CDR3 DNA reads as TGTGCCAGCAGTCCCCGGCAGGGATATGGCTACACCTTC.

The J gene is TRBJ2-3, the V gene TRBV2; 8 positions match TRBD2. The germline CDR1 and CDR2 sequences are SNHLY and FYNNEI. V was clipped by 6 bases and J by 0 bases; unmatched bases: 14. The CDR3 is 18 residues long. The CDR3 DNA follows: TGTGCCAGCAGGCCCACTAGCGGCGAACGGACAAGCACAGATACGCAGTATTTT. This codes for CASRPTSGERTSTDTQYF.

The rearrangement links TRBV6-1 to TRBJ2-1; 11 bases line up with TRBD2. V lost 7 bases to trimming and J lost 4 bases; unmatched junction nucleotides: 6. Germline V gene lookup returns CDR1 MNHNS and CDR2 SASEGT. The CDR3 spans 15 residues. CDR3 sequence (DNA): TGTGCCAGCAACCCCCTAGCGGGGGGTTACAATGAGCAGTTCTTC. Translation gives CASNPLAGGYNEQFF.

This rearrangement joins TRBV19 to TRBJ2-3; 9 bases fit TRBD2. The CDR3 extends over 15 amino acids. Trimming cost V 4 bases and J 6 bases; bases outside gene matches: 8. CDR1 LNHDA and CDR2 SQIVND come from the germline V gene (reference sequence). CDR3 in DNA: TGTGCCAGTAGTAGGGTAGCGGGGGTTCGGGATACGCAGTATTTT. This encodes CASSRVAGVRDTQYF.

The rearrangement links TRBV2 to TRBJ2-7; 8 bases line up with TRBD1. In germline, CDR1 is SNHLY, CDR2 FYNNEI. J was trimmed by 2 bases and V by 6 bases; bases with no gene match: 6. The CDR3 extends over 14 amino acids. CDR3 nucleotide sequence: TGTGCCAGCAGGCAACAGGGGGGCACCTACGAGCAGTACTTC. Its protein product is CASRQQGGTYEQYF.